The 2 T cell receptor beta chains below all came from one sample that was sequenced in a study of human CD8 memory T cell subsets. Sequencing libraries of TCR beta were made by UMI-labeled 5' RACE. TCRdb re-called the 5' RACE reads and shows each CDR3 protein once, DNA omitted. This table lists some 10,000 distinct CDR3 sequences. The source material was CD8+ stem-like memory T cells (TSCM and TCM) sorted from PBMCs. Subset given: stem-like memory CD8 T cells (TSTEM), CCR7+ PD-1- TIGIT-. These TCRs come from a human donor in good health.

The rearrangement links TRBV30 to TRBJ2-7; TCRdb's D call of TRBD1 is untestable without DNA. CDR1 and CDR2 (germline): GTSNPN, SVGIG (reference sequence). The CDR3 has 12 amino acids. This CDR3 reads CASVQGPGEQYF.

The rearrangement joins TRBV3-1 to TRBJ1-6. The length of the CDR3 is 16 residues. CDR1 is LGHDT and CDR2 is YNNKEL in the germline V gene (reference sequence). This CDR3 is CASSHMGLKTDSPLHF.